The rows below give T cell receptor beta chains drawn from one sample of a study of blood T cell repertoires in COVID-19. TCRdb keeps only in-frame clones here, not all; method: immunoSEQ multiplex PCR. The sample consists of some 150,000 clones, approximately 85% of them appearing once. The sample consisted of peripheral blood. These receptors originate from an older woman with COVID-19, enrolled during active disease. The CDR3 runs from the conserved cysteine through the conserved F or W. The D gene is left open where the match is weak. Size is stated for part of the rows, as once, few or many counts, or as a class when the clone is expanded.

cdr3_length	d_call	clone_size	v_call	j_call	cdr3_aa	cdr3_nt
13	-	-	TRBV30	TRBJ2-7	CAWSPPGKYEQYF	TGTGCCTGGAGTCCCCCAGGGAAGTACGAGCAGTACTTC
17	-	-	TRBV5-4	TRBJ1-1	CASTLGANKQLNTEAFF	TGTGCCAGCACTCTGGGCGCTAACAAGCAATTGAACACTGAAGCTTTCTTT
12	-	-	TRBV7-9	TRBJ1-1	CASSLRTAEAFF	TGTGCCAGCAGCTTGCGGACAGCAGAAGCTTTCTTT
17	-	-	TRBV7-7	TRBJ2-3	CASSANVGPPGTDTQYF	TGTGCCAGCAGCGCGAATGTGGGGCCCCCTGGCACAGATACGCAGTATTTT
13	-	-	TRBV15	TRBJ2-7	CATSRASRDEQYF	TGTGCCACCAGCAGAGCGTCGAGGGACGAGCAGTACTTC
13	TRBD1	-	TRBV6-5	TRBJ1-2	CASSSQGGYGYTF	TGTGCCAGCAGCTCACAGGGGGGGTATGGCTACACCTTC
13	TRBD1	-	TRBV29-1	TRBJ1-2	CSVVVDRDSGYTF	TGCAGCGTGGTCGTGGACAGGGACTCTGGCTACACCTTC
14	TRBD1	-	TRBV27	TRBJ2-7	CASNQQGAGYEQYF	TGTGCCAGCAACCAACAGGGGGCGGGTTACGAGCAGTACTTC
16	-	-	TRBV6-2/TRBV6-3	TRBJ1-2	CASSYAPGFVPHGYTF	TGTGCCAGCAGTTATGCTCCGGGGTTTGTTCCGCATGGCTACACCTTC
17	-	-	TRBV2	TRBJ1-6	CASRQSREGVLNSPLHF	TGTGCCAGCAGACAAAGTAGGGAAGGGGTCCTTAATTCACCCCTCCACTTT
18	-	-	TRBV7-6	TRBJ1-6	CASSLDSGKSGERSPLHF	TGTGCCAGCAGCTTAGATTCGGGAAAGTCCGGGGAACGGTCACCCCTCCACTTT
14	-	-	TRBV9	TRBJ1-1	CASSGRDMNTEAFF	TGTGCCAGCAGCGGCAGAGACATGAACACTGAAGCTTTCTTT
15	-	-	TRBV27	TRBJ2-7	CASSLGSGLYYEQYF	TGTGCCAGCAGTTTAGGGTCAGGTCTATACTACGAGCAGTACTTC
19	TRBD2	-	TRBV20-1	TRBJ2-3	CSASRQTNKAGGRTDTQYF	TGCAGTGCTAGTCGCCAAACGAATAAAGCGGGGGGGCGGACAGATACGCAGTATTTT
12	-	-	TRBV5-5	TRBJ2-3	CASSINGDTQYF	TGTGCCAGCAGCATAAACGGGGATACGCAGTATTTT
12	-	-	TRBV28	TRBJ2-2	CASSRGSGELFF	TGTGCCAGCAGCAGGGGTTCCGGGGAGCTGTTTTTT
13	-	-	TRBV5-1	TRBJ1-2	CASSLDSVYGYTF	TGCGCCAGCAGCTTGGATAGTGTGTATGGCTACACCTTC
15	TRBD1	-	TRBV7-3	TRBJ1-6	CASSLTTGGNSPLHF	TGTGCCAGCAGCTTAACGACAGGGGGGAATTCACCCCTCCACTTT
14	TRBD1	few	TRBV7-2	TRBJ1-5	CASSSGQLNQPQHF	TGTGCCAGCAGCTCGGGACAGCTAAATCAGCCCCAGCATTTT
16	TRBD1	-	TRBV6-6	TRBJ1-5	CASSSTQGADNQPQHF	TGTGCCAGCAGCAGCACCCAGGGGGCGGACAATCAGCCCCAGCATTTT
14	-	few	TRBV18	TRBJ2-3	CASSWDSSTDTQYF	TGTGCCAGCTCCTGGGACTCCAGCACAGATACGCAGTATTTT
17	TRBD2	-	TRBV3-1/TRBV3-2	TRBJ2-3	CASSQDWAGDLTDTQYF	TGTGCCAGCAGCCAAGATTGGGCGGGGGACCTCACAGATACGCAGTATTTT
15	TRBD1	-	TRBV6-6	TRBJ2-1	CASSETGDSYNEQFF	TGTGCCAGCAGTGAGACAGGGGATTCCTACAATGAGCAGTTCTTC
15	-	-	TRBV2	TRBJ1-4	CASRDPRISNEKLFF	TGTGCCAGCCGTGACCCTCGTATCTCTAATGAAAAACTGTTTTTT
15	TRBD1	-	TRBV10-3	TRBJ2-7	CAISGTGTGTYEQYF	TGTGCCATCAGTGGGACCGGGACAGGTACCTACGAGCAGTACTTC
16	TRBD2	-	TRBV18	TRBJ2-3	CASSRSLAGEGDTQYF	TGTGCCAGCTCACGTTCACTAGCGGGGGAAGGAGATACGCAGTATTTT
16	-	-	TRBV3-1/TRBV3-2	TRBJ1-2	CASSLSHSQGTYGYTF	TGTGCCAGCAGCCTTTCTCACTCACAGGGTACCTATGGCTACACCTTC
13	-	many	TRBV18	TRBJ2-7	CASSKAGDYEQYF	TGTGCCAGCTCAAAGGCAGGGGACTACGAGCAGTACTTC
14	TRBD2	few	TRBV27	TRBJ2-7	CASSLGLDIYEQYF	TGTGCCAGCAGCTTGGGACTAGATATCTACGAGCAGTACTTC
11	-	once	TRBV20-1	TRBJ1-2	CSARDRAGYTF	TGCAGTGCTAGAGACAGGGCTGGCTACACCTTC
19	TRBD1	-	TRBV4-1	TRBJ2-7	CASSQVGGGQGRFSYEQYF	TGCGCCAGCAGCCAAGTTGGTGGGGGACAGGGAAGATTCTCCTACGAGCAGTACTTC
14	-	-	TRBV7-3	TRBJ2-1	CASSHSPTNNEQFF	TGTGCCAGCAGCCATAGTCCCACTAACAATGAGCAGTTCTTC
15	TRBD2	-	TRBV15	TRBJ2-5	CATSSYTRGEETQYF	TGTGCCACCAGCTCCTATACCCGGGGGGAGGAGACCCAGTACTTC